The present TCR beta chain was sequenced within a study of T cell clones after liver transplantation. Profiled with immunoSEQ multiplex PCR; TCRdb holds only in-frame clones, not every one. The sample records roughly 80,000 clones, around 78% being singletons. The CDR3 covers 15 residues. The V gene end was trimmed by 1 base and the J gene end by 1 base; junction bases not matched to a gene: 2. The germline V gene encodes CDR1 LGHNA and CDR2 YNFKEQ. This material consisted of CD4+ T cells from blood, taken at the 22-month timepoint. The receptor was derived from a human patient who received a liver transplant. Some of the T cells might come from the graft donor. The chain couples TRBV4-2 to TRBJ2-5; 8 bases agree with TRBD2. DNA of the CDR3: TGTGCCAGCAGCCAAGGGCGGGGGGCCCAAGAGACCCAGTACTTC. This encodes CASSQGRGAQETQYF.